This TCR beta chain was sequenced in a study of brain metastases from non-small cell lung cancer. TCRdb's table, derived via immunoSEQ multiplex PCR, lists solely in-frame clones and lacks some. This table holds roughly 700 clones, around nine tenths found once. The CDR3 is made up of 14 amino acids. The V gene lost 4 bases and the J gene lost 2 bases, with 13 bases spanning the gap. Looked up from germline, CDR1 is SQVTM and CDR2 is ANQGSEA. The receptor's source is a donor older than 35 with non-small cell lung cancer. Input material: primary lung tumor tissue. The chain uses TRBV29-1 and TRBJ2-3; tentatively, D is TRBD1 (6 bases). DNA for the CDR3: TGCAGCGTTGGACAGGAGAGACTCACAGATACGCAGTATTTT. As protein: CSVGQERLTDTQYF.